This TCR beta chain emerged from a study of PD-1 blockade in classical Hodgkin lymphoma. Exposure to brentuximab vedotin varied, and each patient had relapsed following autologous stem cell transplantation. Profiled with immunoSEQ multiplex PCR; TCRdb holds only in-frame clones, not every one. Of 40,000 to 65,000 clones listed, approximately 84% are singletons. CDR3 length: 13 residues. V lost 9 bases and J lost 0, with 12 bases in between. Germline lookup yields CDR1 SGHDT and CDR2 YYEEEE. This receptor was obtained from a human donor with classical Hodgkin lymphoma. The rearrangement joins TRBV5-6 to TRBJ1-2; D uncertain. The starting material was peripheral blood mononuclear cells (PBMCs), obtained at baseline. The CDR3 reads CATRTETNYGYTF. The CDR3 region has the DNA TGTGCCACAAGGACGGAGACTAACTATGGCTACACCTTC. The variable domain in full, with the rest retrieved from reference TRBV5-6 and TRBJ1-2, is DAGVTQSPTHLIKTRGQQVTLRCSPKSGHDTVSWYQQALGQGPQFIFQYYEEEERQRGNFPDRFSGHQFPNYSSELNVNALLLGDSALYLCATRTETNYGYTFGSGTRLTVV.